This TCR beta chain was profiled in a study of T-cell memory formation after mild COVID-19. In the study overall: TCR clusters showed largely donor specificity.

Sample barcodes and UMIs were carried by the TCR alpha and TCR beta cDNA libraries that 5'RACE generated with constant-segment primers. Each CDR3 protein gets one entry after TCRdb re-called the 5' RACE reads with MiXCR. The sample consists of about 540,000 distinct CDR3 sequences, about a fifth of them appearing once. J gave up 6 bases and V 0 bases, and 3 bases lay outside the gene matches. The CDR3 spans 14 residues. The germline gives CDR1 SGHRS, CDR2 YFSETQ. A word on this clonotype: Its antigen is still unknown.

Study-level findings and limits: Certain responding clones were present in pre-infection memory, suggesting participation of cross-reactive memory.

Material for sequencing was PBMCs or a T cell subset sorted from them (not recorded which). The V gene is TRBV5-1, the J gene TRBJ1-2; 9 bases are a match to TRBD1. The sequence was obtained from an adult woman who had mild COVID-19 (a few samples of this study predate the infection). Cell type and time point are not known. This chain's CDR3 is CASSLEGQGDGYTF. The CDR3 nucleotides are TGCGCCAGCAGCTTGGAGGGACAGGGCGATGGCTACACCTTC.